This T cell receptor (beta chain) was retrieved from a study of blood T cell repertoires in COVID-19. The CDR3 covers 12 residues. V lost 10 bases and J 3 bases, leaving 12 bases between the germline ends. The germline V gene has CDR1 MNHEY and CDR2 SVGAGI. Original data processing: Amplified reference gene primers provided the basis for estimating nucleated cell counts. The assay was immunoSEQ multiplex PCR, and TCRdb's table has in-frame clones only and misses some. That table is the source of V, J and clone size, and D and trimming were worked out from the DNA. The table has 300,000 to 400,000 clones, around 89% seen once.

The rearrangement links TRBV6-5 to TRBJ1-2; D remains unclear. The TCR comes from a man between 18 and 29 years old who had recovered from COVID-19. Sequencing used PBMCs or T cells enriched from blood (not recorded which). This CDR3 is CATPRVYYGYTF. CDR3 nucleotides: TGTGCCACACCACGGGTCTACTATGGCTACACCTTC.